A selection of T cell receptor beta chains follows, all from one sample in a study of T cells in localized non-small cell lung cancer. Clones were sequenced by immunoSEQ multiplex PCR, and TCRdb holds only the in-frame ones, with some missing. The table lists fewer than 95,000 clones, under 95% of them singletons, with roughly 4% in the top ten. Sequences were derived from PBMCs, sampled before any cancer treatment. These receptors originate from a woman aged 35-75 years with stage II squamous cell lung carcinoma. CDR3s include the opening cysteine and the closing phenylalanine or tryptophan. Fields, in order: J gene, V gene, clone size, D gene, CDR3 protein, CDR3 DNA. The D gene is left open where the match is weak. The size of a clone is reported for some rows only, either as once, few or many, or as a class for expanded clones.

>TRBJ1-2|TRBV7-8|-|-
CASSPNHLGPGYGYTF
TGTGCCAGCAGCCCCAACCACCTGGGACCCGGCTATGGCTACACCTTC
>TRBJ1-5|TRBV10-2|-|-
CASSPIDSNQPQHF
TGCGCCAGCAGCCCTATCGATAGCAATCAGCCCCAGCATTTT
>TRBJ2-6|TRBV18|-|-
CASSPLAKSPGHPGANVLTF
TGTGCCAGCTCACCACTGGCGAAAAGCCCGGGACACCCTGGGGCCAACGTCCTGACTTTC
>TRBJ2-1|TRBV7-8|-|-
CASSLVQSESRYNEQFF
TGTGCCAGCAGCTTAGTCCAGTCAGAGAGCCGCTACAATGAGCAGTTCTTC
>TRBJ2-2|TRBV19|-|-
CASSIMEQNTGELFF
TGTGCCAGTAGTATAATGGAGCAGAACACCGGGGAGCTGTTTTTT
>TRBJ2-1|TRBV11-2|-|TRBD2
CASSSVAGATRPEQFF
TGTGCCAGCAGCTCCGTAGCGGGGGCGACTCGGCCTGAGCAGTTCTTC
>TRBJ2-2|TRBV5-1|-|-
CASRKDLNTGELFF
TGCGCCAGCAGAAAGGACTTAAACACCGGGGAGCTGTTTTTT
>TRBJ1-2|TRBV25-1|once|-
CASSERGYGYTF
TGTGCCAGCAGTGAGAGGGGCTATGGCTACACCTTC
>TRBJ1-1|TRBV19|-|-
CASTTPGGTEAFF
TGTGCCAGTACCACCCCCGGGGGCACTGAAGCTTTCTTT
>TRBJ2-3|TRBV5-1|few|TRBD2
CASSFGLDTDTQYF
TGCGCCAGCAGCTTCGGACTAGACACAGATACGCAGTATTTT
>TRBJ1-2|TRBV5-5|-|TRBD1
CASSLSTGVGGYTF
TGTGCCAGCAGCTTGTCAACAGGGGTCGGAGGCTACACCTTC
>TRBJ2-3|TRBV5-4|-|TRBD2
CASSGSSGSPLTDTQYF
TGTGCCAGCAGCGGAAGTAGCGGGAGTCCTCTAACAGATACGCAGTATTTT
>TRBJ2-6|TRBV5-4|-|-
CASSPLGASGSVGANVLTF
TGTGCCAGCAGCCCGCTGGGGGCTTCGGGTTCGGTTGGGGCCAACGTCCTGACTTTC
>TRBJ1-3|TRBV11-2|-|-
CASSLTSGNTIYF
TGTGCCAGCAGCTTGACCTCTGGAAACACCATATATTTT
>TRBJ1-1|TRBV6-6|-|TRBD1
CASILTGPYTEAFF
TGTGCCAGCATCCTGACAGGGCCCTACACTGAAGCTTTCTTT
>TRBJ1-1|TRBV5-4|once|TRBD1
CASSATGGEVTEAFF
TGTGCCAGCAGCGCGACAGGGGGTGAGGTCACTGAAGCTTTCTTT
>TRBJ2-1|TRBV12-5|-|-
CASGRGGLSYNEQFF
TGTGCTAGTGGTCGAGGGGGTCTCTCCTACAATGAGCAGTTCTTC
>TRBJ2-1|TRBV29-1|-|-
CSVDSPDGLF
TGCAGCGTTGATAGCCCCGATGGTCTCTTC
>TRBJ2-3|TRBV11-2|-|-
CAPRGSTDTQYF
TGTGCCCCCCGGGGGTCCACAGATACGCAGTATTTT
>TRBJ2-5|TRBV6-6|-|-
CASSYPSAQETQYF
TGTGCCAGCAGTTACCCGTCGGCCCAAGAGACCCAGTACTTC
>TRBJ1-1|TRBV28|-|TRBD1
CASSLRQGEWGTEAFF
TGTGCCAGCAGTTTAAGACAGGGGGAATGGGGCACTGAAGCTTTCTTT
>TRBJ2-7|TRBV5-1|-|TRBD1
CASTLRTGPTYEQYF
TGCGCCAGCACCCTTAGGACAGGTCCCACCTACGAGCAGTACTTC
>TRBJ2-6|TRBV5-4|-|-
CASSLRSGANVLTF
TGTGCCAGCAGCTTGCGCTCTGGGGCCAACGTCCTGACTTTC
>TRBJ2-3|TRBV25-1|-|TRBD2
CASSGRTSGPFGDTQYF
TGTGCCAGCAGTGGGCGGACTAGCGGGCCCTTCGGAGATACGCAGTATTTT
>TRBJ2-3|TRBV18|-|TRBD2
CASSPWTSGKNTDTQYF
TGTGCCAGCTCACCATGGACTAGCGGGAAGAACACAGATACGCAGTATTTT
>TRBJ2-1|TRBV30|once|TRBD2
CAWSGTSVGEQFF
TGTGCCTGGAGTGGGACTAGCGTTGGTGAGCAGTTCTTC
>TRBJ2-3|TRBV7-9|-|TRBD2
CASSLSLAGAGDTQYF
TGTGCCAGCAGCTTATCCCTAGCGGGGGCGGGAGATACGCAGTATTTT
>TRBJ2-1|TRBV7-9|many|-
CASTNSGQGGFYNEQFF
TGTGCCAGCACCAACTCAGGGCAGGGAGGTTTTTACAATGAGCAGTTCTTC
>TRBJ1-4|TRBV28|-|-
CASSRWGEKLFF
TGTGCCAGCAGCCGCTGGGGGGAAAAACTGTTTTTT
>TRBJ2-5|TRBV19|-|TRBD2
CASKGELAGAQETQYF
TGTGCCAGTAAAGGGGAACTAGCGGGGGCTCAAGAGACCCAGTACTTC
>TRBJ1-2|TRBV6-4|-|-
CASAPSFMGYGYTF
TGTGCCAGCGCTCCTTCCTTTATGGGCTATGGCTACACCTTC
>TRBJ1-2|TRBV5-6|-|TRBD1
CASSLTGAPGGYTF
TGTGCCAGCAGTTTGACAGGGGCTCCGGGGGGCTACACCTTC
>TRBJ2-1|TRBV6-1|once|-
CASRRSGSKGNEQFF
TGTGCCAGCAGACGTTCCGGGTCCAAGGGCAATGAGCAGTTCTTC
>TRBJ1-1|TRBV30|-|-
CACTGRRRSEAFF
TGTGCCTGCACGGGTCGTCGTCGTTCTGAAGCTTTCTTT
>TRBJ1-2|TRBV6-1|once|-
CASSEELGSRYGYTF
TGTGCCAGCAGTGAAGAGCTAGGTTCCCGCTATGGCTACACCTTC
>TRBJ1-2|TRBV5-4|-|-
CASSPQGRDLYGYTF
TGTGCCAGCAGCCCCCAGGGAAGGGATCTCTATGGCTACACCTTC
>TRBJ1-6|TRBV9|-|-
CASSVEIWDSPLHF
TGTGCCAGCAGCGTAGAAATCTGGGATTCACCCCTCCACTTT
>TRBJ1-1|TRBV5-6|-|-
CASSLTIGLPGTEAFF
TGTGCCAGCAGCTTGACCATAGGGCTCCCTGGCACTGAAGCTTTCTTT
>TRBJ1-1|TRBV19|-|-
CASSPRTALNTEAFF
TGTGCCAGTAGTCCTAGGACAGCTTTGAACACTGAAGCTTTCTTT
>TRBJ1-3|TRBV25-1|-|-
CASRGSSPPSGNTIYF
TGTGCCAGCAGGGGGTCCTCCCCGCCCTCTGGAAACACCATATATTTT
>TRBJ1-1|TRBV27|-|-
CASRETAARTEAFF
TGTGCCAGCAGGGAAACAGCGGCGCGCACTGAAGCTTTCTTT